One and the same sample provided the 14 T cell receptor beta chains below, sequenced in a study of early T cells in non-severe SARS-CoV-2 infection. TCRdb re-analysed the 5' RACE reads in MiXCR, keeping a single row per CDR3 protein. In the table there are about 33,000 distinct CDR3 sequences, over 4.5% of which are singletons. The material sequenced was whole blood. These receptors were collected from an adult who was a healthcare worker with PCR-confirmed SARS-CoV-2 infection or an uninfected control (not recorded which).

This clonotype was seen a few times. The genes are TRBV28 and TRBJ2-1; the D gene is possibly TRBD1 (6 bases). V was trimmed by 8 bases and J by 7 bases, leaving 21 bases between them. CDR1 and CDR2 (germline): MDHEN, SYDVKM. The CDR3 is made up of 15 amino acids. CDR3 sequence: CASFSRTEVRNEQFF. The CDR3 DNA reads TGTGCCAGCTTCAGTAGGACAGAAGTTAGGAATGAGCAGTTCTTC.

This clonotype has a count of ten or more. The chain recombines TRBV7-3 with TRBJ2-2; D gene uncertain. Germline values: CDR1 SGHTA, CDR2 FQGTGA. CDR3 length: 14 amino acids. With 6 bases removed from V and 2 bases from J, the gap between germline ends came to 10 bases. The CDR3 reads CASRRRQNTGELFF. The CDR3 bases are TGTGCCAGCAGGAGAAGACAAAACACCGGGGAGCTGTTTTTT.

This rearrangement joins TRBV7-7 to TRBJ2-1; possibly TRBD1 for D (5 bases). The CDR3 is 15 amino acids. Germline values: CDR1 SSHAT, CDR2 FNYEAQ (reference sequence). V lost 6 bases, J lost 0 bases, and 12 bases lay in between. The CDR3 nucleotides are TGTGCCAGCAGTATGGGGCACAGCTCCTACAATGAGCAGTTCTTC. This sequence encodes CASSMGHSSYNEQFF.

J is TRBJ2-2 and V is TRBV11-2, with D maybe TRBD2 (5 bases). This CDR3 has 18 residues. V lost 5 bases and J 0 bases, leaving 19 bases between the germline ends. Germline loops: CDR1 SGHAT, CDR2 FQNNGV. CDR3 DNA: TGTGCCAGCAGCGCATTCGGGGTTACCAAACCGAACACCGGGGAGCTGTTTTTT. Protein sequence: CASSAFGVTKPNTGELFF.

This clonotype is categorized as medium-sized. The gene calls are TRBV12-3 or TRBV12-4 and TRBJ2-6, with D unclear. This CDR3 region has 14 residues. Trimming stripped 4 bases from V and 16 bases from J, with 20 bases between. In DNA form, the CDR3 reads TGTGCCAGCAGTTCCCCCCGATACGGCCTTGCACTGACTTTC. Translated: CASSSPRYGLALTF.

This clonotype showed up many times. The chain links TRBV25-1 to TRBJ1-2; no firm D call. Germline loops: CDR1 MGHDK, CDR2 SYGVNS. CDR3 size: 11 residues. V dropped 6 bases and J dropped 8 bases, with 10 bases sitting between them. This chain's CDR3 is CASSPLWGYTF. The CDR3 bases are TGTGCCAGCAGCCCCCTATGGGGCTACACCTTC.

In this sample, this clonotype turned up many times. The DNA of the CDR3 is TGTGCCAGTAGTCAAAGGCGGGAGCAGTTCTTC. Translated, it gives CASSQRREQFF. V gene TRBV19 combines with J gene TRBJ2-1; D ambiguous. Germline assignment: CDR1 LNHDA and CDR2 SQIVND (reference sequence). CDR3 length: 11 residues. Trimming cost V 5 bases and J 10 bases, with 9 bases left between them.

There are a few counts of this clonotype. The V gene is TRBV27, the J gene TRBJ1-6, with D unresolved. Germline V gene lookup returns CDR1 MNHEY and CDR2 SMNVEV (reference sequence). The V end lost 10 bases, the J end lost 2 bases, and 6 bases lay between the germline ends. This CDR3 has 12 amino acids. CDR3 nucleotide sequence: TGTGCCACTTCGACCTATAATTCACCCCTCCACTTT. Translating gives CATSTYNSPLHF.

This clonotype was recorded many times. This sequence joins TRBV18 and TRBJ2-3, with D unresolved. Germline assignment: CDR1 KGHSH and CDR2 LQKENI. V dropped 3 bases and J dropped 2 bases, with 12 bases sitting between them. This CDR3 is built from 15 residues. As DNA, the CDR3 is TGTGCCAGCTCACCTCTCCGGGCCAACACAGATACGCAGTATTTT. Amino acids: CASSPLRANTDTQYF.

This clonotype was detected ten times or more. The chain has TRBV29-1 and TRBJ1-1; possibly TRBD1 for D (5 bases). Trimming took 1 base from V and 10 from J, leaving 7 bases between them. This CDR3 spans 10 amino acids. CDR1 and CDR2 from the germline V gene are SQVTM and ANQGSEA. The CDR3 spells CSVEVGGAFF. The DNA for the CDR3 is TGCAGCGTTGAAGTCGGGGGAGCTTTCTTT.

This clonotype was detected ten times or more. This rearrangement joins TRBV5-4 to TRBJ2-1; TRBD2 agrees at 15 bases. Germline values: CDR1 SGHNT, CDR2 YYREEE (reference sequence). This CDR3 has 16 amino acids. The junction had 3 bases not matched to a gene; V was cut back by 3 bases and J by 5 bases. CDR3 in amino acids: CASSSGLAGGHNEQFF. As DNA, the CDR3 is TGTGCCAGCAGCTCGGGACTAGCGGGGGGTCACAATGAGCAGTTCTTC.

This clonotype was counted at least ten times. The V call is TRBV12-3 or TRBV12-4, the J call TRBJ2-1; 11 nucleotides agree with TRBD2. V was pared by 4 bases and J by 9 bases, with 8 bases of the junction left unmatched. CDR3 length: 15 amino acids. The CDR3: CASSSLSGGAAEQFF. The DNA for the CDR3 is TGTGCCAGCAGTTCCCTTAGCGGGGGGGCGGCTGAGCAGTTCTTC.

This clonotype has just a few counts. This chain links TRBV10-3 with TRBJ2-2, with D uncertain. Trimming pared 11 bases from V and 5 bases from J, leaving 15 bases between. Germline V gene lookup returns CDR1 ENHRY and CDR2 SYGVKD. The CDR3 loop spans 13 amino acids. The DNA of the CDR3 is TGTGCCTGCGGCGAACCTGGGACCGGGGAGCTGTTTTTT. Translated: CACGEPGTGELFF.

This clonotype was seen a handful of times. V gene TRBV20-1 combines with J gene TRBJ1-2; a weak D match, TRBD1 (6 bases). Germline CDR1 DFQATT, CDR2 SNEGSKA (reference sequence). Trimming pared 2 bases from V and 7 bases from J, leaving 26 bases between. The CDR3 is made up of 17 amino acids. CDR3 in DNA: TGCAGTGCTAGACCCGGGACACCCCTAATCTTAGGAGGTGGCTACACCTTC. It codes for CSARPGTPLILGGGYTF.